This passage covers 12 T cell receptor beta chains from one sample sequenced in a study of T cells in Graves' hyperthyroidism and ophthalmopathy. Amplification of TCR beta CDR3 regions was performed using RNA transcripts as template. HTBI primers were used for first-round RT-PCR of the TCR CDR3. Each CDR3 protein is one row after TCRdb ran MiXCR on the multiplex PCR reads. The sample carries about 500,000 distinct CDR3 sequences, roughly a sixth recorded once. Sequenced: blood. The source is a woman aged 30 to 39 with Graves' ophthalmopathy.

Notes on this clonotype: Compared with germline, one end of the junction differs, possibly owing to a read error. The chain couples TRBV7-3 to TRBJ2-1; TRBD2 matches at 8 bases. Germline values: CDR1 SGHTA, CDR2 FQGTGA. The CDR3 has 13 residues. CDR3 region: CASSLGSGNEQLF. The CDR3 DNA follows: TGTGCCAGCAGCTTAGGTAGCGGGAATGAGCAGCTCTTC.

The chain combines TRBV15 with TRBJ2-1, with 9 bases aligning to TRBD1. V lost 3 bases and J lost 0; bases outside the gene matches: 6. Germline V CDR1 and CDR2: LNHNV, YYDKDF (reference sequence). The CDR3 is 17 residues long. CDR3: CATSSHRGLRSYNEQFF. CDR3 DNA: TGTGCCACCAGCAGCCACAGGGGGCTCCGCTCCTACAATGAGCAGTTCTTC.

This clonotype was counted between two and nine times. V is TRBV5-4 and J is TRBJ1-6; 8 bases line up with TRBD1. The CDR3 covers 14 residues. The V and J ends lost 0 bases and 9 bases, in that order; junction bases with no gene match: 2. Germline values: CDR1 SGHNT, CDR2 YYREEE (reference sequence). CDR3: CASSLATGVSPLHF. The CDR3 nucleotides read TGTGCCAGCAGCTTGGCGACAGGGGTTTCACCCCTCCACTTT.

This chain connects TRBV7-9 to TRBJ2-7; weak D call: TRBD2 (5 bases). Trimming left V 5 bases short and J 5 bases short, with 16 bases between. The CDR3 contains 14 residues. Looked up from germline, CDR1 is SEHNR and CDR2 is FQNEAQ (reference sequence). CDR3 DNA sequence: TGTGCCAGCAGCCTTCGGGGAGTACACCACGAGCAGTACTTC. Residues: CASSLRGVHHEQYF.

In its sample, this clonotype was seen many times. The chain has TRBV30 and TRBJ1-1, with unresolved D. Per germline, CDR1 GTSNPN and CDR2 SVGIG (reference sequence). CDR3 length: 13 residues. Trimming shortened V by 1 base and J by 1 base, and 7 bases separated the two germline ends. The DNA of the CDR3 is TGTGCCTGGAGTGGTGGCAGGAACACTGAAGCTTTCTTT. It yields the protein CAWSGGRNTEAFF.

This clonotype was detected only a few times. V gene TRBV19 combines with J gene TRBJ1-1; no definite D call. This CDR3 region has 15 residues. The germline V gene encodes CDR1 LNHDA and CDR2 SQIVND (reference sequence). Trimming stripped 3 bases from V and 3 bases from J, with 14 bases between. DNA of the CDR3: TGTGCCAGTAGTATTTCCCATTCATTGGACACTGAAGCTTTCTTT. Translating gives CASSISHSLDTEAFF.

This clonotype appeared a few times. The V and J genes are TRBV20-1 and TRBJ1-5; TRBD1 aligns across 7 bases. The CDR3 runs 15 residues. Germline lookup yields CDR1 DFQATT and CDR2 SNEGSKA (reference sequence). The trim removed 2 bases at V and 2 bases at J, leaving 6 bases unmatched. CDR3 residues: CSARKTGVGNQPQHF. The CDR3 bases are TGCAGTGCTAGAAAAACAGGGGTGGGCAATCAGCCCCAGCATTTT.

The chain employs TRBV5-5 and TRBJ2-7; tentative D call: TRBD2 (6 bases). Germline lookup yields CDR1 SGHKS and CDR2 YYEKEE (reference sequence). V was cut by 4 bases and J by 3 bases, with 17 bases left in between. There are 15 residues in the CDR3. The CDR3 DNA is TGTGCCAGCAGCCAACCGGGACGGGAGTTCTACGAGCAGTACTTC. Translation gives CASSQPGREFYEQYF.

The chain carries TRBV29-1 and TRBJ2-1; the match to TRBD1 covers 9 bases. CDR1 SQVTM and CDR2 ANQGSEA come from the germline V gene. The CDR3 is 13 residues long. V trimming: 8 bases; J trimming: 8 bases; junction bases outside the gene matches: 10. The CDR3 loop reads CSTRGQGKHEQFF. The CDR3 DNA sequence: TGCAGCACACGGGGACAGGGAAAGCATGAGCAGTTCTTC.

A remark on this clonotype: Given a much more abundant clone one base away, this may be a read error. V gene TRBV12-3 or TRBV12-4 combines with J gene TRBJ2-7; 8 nucleotides agree with TRBD1. The CDR3 has 14 residues. CDR3 nucleotide sequence: TGTGCCAACAGTTTAGCGGACAGGGACAACGAGCAGTACTTC. It translates to CANSLADRDNEQYF.

This clonotype was seen a handful of times. This rearrangement joins TRBV20-1 to TRBJ1-4, with 11 bases lining up with TRBD1. CDR3 size: 13 residues. Trimming cost V 6 bases and J 8 bases; bases outside gene matches: 5. Germline CDR1 and CDR2: DFQATT and SNEGSKA (reference sequence). This chain's CDR3 is CSANRDRGEKLFF. Here the CDR3 DNA reads TGCAGTGCCAACCGGGACAGGGGGGAAAAACTGTTTTTT.

This clonotype was counted many times. This sequence joins TRBV3-1 and TRBJ2-5; D is perhaps TRBD2 (6 bases). V lost 1 base, J lost 7 bases, and 10 bases lay in between. Germline loops: CDR1 LGHDT, CDR2 YNNKEL (reference sequence). CDR3 length equals 13 residues. The CDR3, as DNA: TGTGCCAGCAGCCAAGGGGCGCGGGGGACCCAGTACTTC. Translated: CASSQGARGTQYF.